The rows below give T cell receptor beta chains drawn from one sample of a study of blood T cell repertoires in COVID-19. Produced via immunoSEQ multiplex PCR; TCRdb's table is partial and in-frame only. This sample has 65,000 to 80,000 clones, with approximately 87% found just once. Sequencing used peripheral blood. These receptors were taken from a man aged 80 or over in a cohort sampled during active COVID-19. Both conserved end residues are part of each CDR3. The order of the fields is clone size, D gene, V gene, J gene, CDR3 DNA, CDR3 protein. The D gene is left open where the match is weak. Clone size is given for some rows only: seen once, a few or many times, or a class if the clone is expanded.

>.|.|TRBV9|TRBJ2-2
TGTGCCAGCACGGCCGAGACTGACTACTCGTTCTCCGGGGAGCTGTTTTTT
CASTAETDYSFSGELFF
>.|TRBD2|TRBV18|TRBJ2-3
TGTGCCAGCTCTCGACTAGCGGGCACAGATACGCAGTATTTT
CASSRLAGTDTQYF
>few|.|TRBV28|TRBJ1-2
TGTGCCAGCAGTCCTGGACAGAGGACCTATGGCTACACCTTC
CASSPGQRTYGYTF
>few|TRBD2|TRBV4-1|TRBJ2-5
TGCGCCAGCAGCCATTTTACTAGCGGGGGGGCTAAGACCCAGTACTTC
CASSHFTSGGAKTQYF
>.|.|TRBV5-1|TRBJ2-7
TGCGCCAGCAGCTTGGCCGAGGGCTACGAGCAGTACTTC
CASSLAEGYEQYF
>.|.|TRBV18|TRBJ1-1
TGTGCCAGCTCACCTCGGACAGTGAACACTGAAGCTTTCTTT
CASSPRTVNTEAFF
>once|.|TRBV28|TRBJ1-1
TGTGCCAGCAGTTTCGGTATGAACACTGAAGCTTTCTTT
CASSFGMNTEAFF
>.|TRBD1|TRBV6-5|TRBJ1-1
TGTGCCAGCAGACAGGGGAAAGCTGAAGCTTTCTTT
CASRQGKAEAFF
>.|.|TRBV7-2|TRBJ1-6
TGTGCCAGCAGCTTACTAAATTCACCCCTCCACTTT
CASSLLNSPLHF
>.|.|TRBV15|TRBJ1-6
TGTGCCACCAGCAGAGATCCGGGAGGCTACAATAATTCACCCCTCCACTTT
CATSRDPGGYNNSPLHF
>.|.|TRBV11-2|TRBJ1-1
TGTGCCAGCAGCTTACAGGCGAACACTGAAGCTTTCTTT
CASSLQANTEAFF
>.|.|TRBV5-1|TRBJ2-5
TGCGCCAGCAGCTTGGGGAGGGGGCCGTACCAAGAGACCCAGTACTTC
CASSLGRGPYQETQYF
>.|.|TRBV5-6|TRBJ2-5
TGTGCCAGCGATGATCGGGACTTCCAGACCCAGTACTTC
CASDDRDFQTQYF
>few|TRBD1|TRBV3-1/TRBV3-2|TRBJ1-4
TGTGCCAGCAGCCTGGGACAGAATGAAAAACTGTTTTTT
CASSLGQNEKLFF
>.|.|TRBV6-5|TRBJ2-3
TGTGCCAGCAGCACCGACAGTAGTACGCAGTATTTT
CASSTDSSTQYF
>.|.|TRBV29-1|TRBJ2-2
TGCAGCGTTGGAAGTGGGGCGGTCACCGGGGAGCTGTTTTTT
CSVGSGAVTGELFF
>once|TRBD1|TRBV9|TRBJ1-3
TGTGCCAGCAGCGCACAGGGGTGGGGAAACACCATATATTTT
CASSAQGWGNTIYF
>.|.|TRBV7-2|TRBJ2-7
TGTGCCAGCAGCTTATCCCGCGGAAGCTACGAGCAGTACTTC
CASSLSRGSYEQYF
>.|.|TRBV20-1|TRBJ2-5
TGCAGTGCTAGTACCGGGACTGGGGGGGAGACCCAGTACTTC
CSASTGTGGETQYF
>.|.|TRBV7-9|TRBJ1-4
TGTGCCAGCAGTTCCGCGGGGGCAACTAATGAAAAACTGTTTTTT
CASSSAGATNEKLFF
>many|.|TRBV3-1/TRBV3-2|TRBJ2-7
TGTGCCAGCAGCCAAGAATTCACCTACGAGCAGTACTTC
CASSQEFTYEQYF
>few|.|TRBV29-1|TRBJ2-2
TGCAGCGTTGATGGGCAGAACACCGGGGAGCTGTTTTTT
CSVDGQNTGELFF
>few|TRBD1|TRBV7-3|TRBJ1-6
TGTGCCAGCAGCCTGGGGACAGGGGACTATAATTCACCCCTCCACTTT
CASSLGTGDYNSPLHF
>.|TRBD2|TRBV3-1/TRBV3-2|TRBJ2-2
TGTGCCAGCAGCAGACTAGCGGGGGGCCGGGGAACCGGGGAGCTGTTTTTT
CASSRLAGGRGTGELFF
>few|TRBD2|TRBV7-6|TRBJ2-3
TGTGCCAGCAGCTTAGAGGGGCTAGCGGGGGGGCATACGCAGTATTTT
CASSLEGLAGGHTQYF
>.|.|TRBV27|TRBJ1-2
TGTGCCAGCAGTTTAATCGGGGGACCCAATAACTATGGCTACACCTTC
CASSLIGGPNNYGYTF
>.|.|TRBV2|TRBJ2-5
TGTGCCAGCAGTTACAGCCCAGAGACCCAGTACTTC
CASSYSPETQYF
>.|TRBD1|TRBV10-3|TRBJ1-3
TGTGCCATCAGTGGAGGACAGGGGTCTGGAAACACCATATATTTT
CAISGGQGSGNTIYF
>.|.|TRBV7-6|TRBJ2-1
TGTGCCAGCAGCTTAGACATCTACAATGAGCAGTTCTTC
CASSLDIYNEQFF
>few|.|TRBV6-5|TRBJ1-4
TGTGCCAGCAGTTACTCGCCGGGGGGATTGGGTGAAAAACTGTTTTTT
CASSYSPGGLGEKLFF
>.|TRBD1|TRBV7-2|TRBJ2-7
TGTGCCAGCAGCTCTCGACAGGGGACGCACGAGCAGTACTTC
CASSSRQGTHEQYF
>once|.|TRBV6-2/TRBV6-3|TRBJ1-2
TGTGCCAGCAGTTACGTAGGGGGTGACAACTATGGCTACACCTTC
CASSYVGGDNYGYTF
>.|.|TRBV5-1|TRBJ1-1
TGCGCCAGCAGCTTGGAGGGCAGGGGAGTTACTGAAGCTTTCTTT
CASSLEGRGVTEAFF
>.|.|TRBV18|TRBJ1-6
TGTGCCAGCTCCCGGATACCGGGTCCTTGGGATTCACCCCTCCACTTT
CASSRIPGPWDSPLHF
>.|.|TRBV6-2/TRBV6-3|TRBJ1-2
TGTGCCAGCAGTTACCCCCCAGGGGGCTACACCTTC
CASSYPPGGYTF
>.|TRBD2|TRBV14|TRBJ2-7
TGTGCCAGCAGCCAAGATCTGGGACTAGCGGGCTACGAGCAGTACTTC
CASSQDLGLAGYEQYF
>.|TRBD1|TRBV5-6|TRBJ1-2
TGTGCCAGCAGCTTGACGCCGGGACAGAACTATGGCTACACCTTC
CASSLTPGQNYGYTF
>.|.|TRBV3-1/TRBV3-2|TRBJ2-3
TGTGCCAGCAGCCAAGGTCGAAGCAGGGGGGGCACAGATACGCAGTATTTT
CASSQGRSRGGTDTQYF
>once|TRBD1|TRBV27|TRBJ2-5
TGTGCCAGCAGTTTATCGGGGACAGACCAAGAGACCCAGTACTTC
CASSLSGTDQETQYF
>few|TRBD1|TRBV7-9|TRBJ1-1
TGTGCCAGCAGCTTAGCGCTGGGACAGGGGCGGAACACTGAAGCTTTCTTT
CASSLALGQGRNTEAFF
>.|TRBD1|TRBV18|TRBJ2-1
TGTGCCAGCTCACTACGTGGGACAGGGGGGGATGAGCAGTTCTTC
CASSLRGTGGDEQFF
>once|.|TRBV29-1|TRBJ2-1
TGCAGCGTTGTCGCAAGCGGCTTATACAATGAGCAGTTCTTC
CSVVASGLYNEQFF
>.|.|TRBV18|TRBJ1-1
TGTGCCAGCTCTAGGGACAAGGGGATGAACACTGAAGCTTTCTTT
CASSRDKGMNTEAFF
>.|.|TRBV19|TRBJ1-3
TGTGCCAGTAGTACAGGGTCTGGAAACACCATATATTTT
CASSTGSGNTIYF
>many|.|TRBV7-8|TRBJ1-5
TGTGCCAGCAGCTTAGGACGGACACGCAATCAGCCCCAGCATTTT
CASSLGRTRNQPQHF
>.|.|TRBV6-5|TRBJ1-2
TGTGCCAGCACGGCGGGACGGGATGGCTACACCTTC
CASTAGRDGYTF
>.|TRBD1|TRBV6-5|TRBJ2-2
TGTGCCAGCAGAACGGACAGGTGGGACACCGGGGAGCTGTTTTTT
CASRTDRWDTGELFF
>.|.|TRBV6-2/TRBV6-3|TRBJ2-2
TGTGCCAGCAGTTTCGGGACTCTCGATGACACCGGGGAGCTGTTTTTT
CASSFGTLDDTGELFF
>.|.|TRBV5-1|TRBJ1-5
TGCGCCAGCAGAGCAGGGGTCGGCAATCAGCCCCAGCATTTT
CASRAGVGNQPQHF